Listed here are 14 T cell receptor beta chains from one sample, sequenced in a study of blood T cell repertoires in COVID-19. This table comes from immunoSEQ multiplex PCR, and its TCRdb copy is limited to in-frame clones, with some not included. Here the sample spans approximately 250,000 clones, more than 80% being singletons. The specimen sequenced was peripheral blood. These receptors originate from a man younger than 40 who had recovered from COVID-19.

The genes are TRBV5-1 and TRBJ1-2; tentative D call: TRBD1 (5 bases). V shed 0 bases and J shed 8 bases, with 20 bases lying between them. Germline CDR1 SGHRS, CDR2 YFSETQ. The CDR3 sequence is 16 residues long. CDR3 in DNA: TGCGCCAGCAGCTTGGCGGGGGAAGGAGGTTTGGAAGGCTACACCTTC. Its protein is CASSLAGEGGLEGYTF.

The rearrangement links TRBV19 to TRBJ2-1; TRBD2 aligns across 12 bases. Germline loops: CDR1 LNHDA, CDR2 SQIVND (reference sequence). J lost 7 bases, V lost 4 bases, and 8 bases had no gene match. The CDR3 loop spans 16 amino acids. Written as DNA, the CDR3 is TGTGCCAGTAGTAGACTAGCGGGGGTCCCTCGGAATGAGCAGTTCTTC. This translates into CASSRLAGVPRNEQFF.

Comment on this clone: Relative to the germline gene, one junction end is altered; a read error may explain this. V usage is TRBV20-1 and J usage is TRBJ1-6; D uncertain. The CDR3 totals 11 residues. The germline V gene has CDR1 DFQATT and CDR2 SNEGSKA (reference sequence). CDR3 protein: CSARSLEALYF. CDR3 DNA: TGCAGTGCTAGGAGTCTTGAGGCCCTCTACTTT.

The rearrangement uses TRBV5-8 and TRBJ2-7, with 9 bases matching TRBD1. From germline, CDR1 is SGHTS and CDR2 YDEGEE. With V trimmed by 0 bases and J by 4 bases, 11 bases remained unmatched. The CDR3 totals 17 residues. The CDR3 DNA follows: TGTGCCAGCAGCTTGGTCGTAATGGGGACAGGGAAATACGAGCAGTACTTC. Translating gives CASSLVVMGTGKYEQYF.

The V call is TRBV27, the J call TRBJ2-1; D ambiguous. V gave up 6 bases and J gave up 10 bases, with 22 bases separating them. Germline V gene data show CDR1 as MNHEY and CDR2 as SMNVEV (reference sequence). The CDR3 loop spans 15 amino acids. This CDR3 is CASSPPGRRINEQFF. Written as DNA, the CDR3 is TGTGCCAGCAGCCCCCCAGGCCGCCGAATAAACGAGCAGTTCTTC.

This clone appeared once. This chain joins TRBV18 and TRBJ2-5, with 11 bases that match TRBD2. The CDR3 spans 20 residues. After removal of 5 bases from V and 4 bases from J, the junction contained 21 bases not matched to a gene. The germline CDR1 and CDR2 sequences are KGHSH and LQKENI. The CDR3 coding sequence is TGTGCCAGCTCATCCTTTCAGCCACTAGCGGGGGACCTCCGGGGAGAGACCCAGTACTTC. Its protein is CASSSFQPLAGDLRGETQYF.

This sequence joins TRBV9 and TRBJ2-7, with D possibly matching TRBD1 (6 bases). This CDR3 contains 15 residues. Trimming cost V 0 bases and J 4 bases, with 14 bases left between them. The germline V gene encodes CDR1 SGDLS and CDR2 YYNGEE. CDR3 in amino acids: CASSVDVGAGYEQYF. The CDR3 region has the DNA TGTGCCAGCAGCGTAGATGTGGGGGCCGGATACGAGCAGTACTTC.

The rearrangement joins TRBV11-3 to TRBJ2-7, with 8 nucleotides matching TRBD1. V lost 5 bases to trimming and J lost 6 bases; unmatched junction nucleotides: 3. Per germline, CDR1 SGHNT and CDR2 YENEEA. This CDR3 region has 12 residues. CDR3 nucleotides: TGTGCCAGCAGCCGGACAGGGCGCGAGCAGTACTTC. Translation gives CASSRTGREQYF. The whole variable domain, remainder taken from reference TRBV11-3 and TRBJ2-7, is EAGVVQSPRYKIIEKKQPVAFWCNPISGHNTLYWYLQNLGQGPELLIRYENEEAVDDSQLPKDRFSAERLKGVDSTLKIQPAELGDSAVYLCASSRTGREQYFGPGTRLTVT.

The V call is TRBV5-8, the J call TRBJ1-5; TRBD1 is a possible D gene (6 bases). Germline assignment: CDR1 SGHTS and CDR2 YDEGEE. This CDR3 has 15 amino acids. Between the trimmed V and J ends, which lost 5 bases and 5 bases, there was a span of 17 bases. For the CDR3, the DNA is TGTGCCAGCAGTTCAGGGGTGAGGTTTTATCAGCCCCAGCATTTT. Translating gives CASSSGVRFYQPQHF.

The chain has TRBV6-6 and TRBJ1-6, with D possibly being TRBD1 (6 bases). The CDR3 consists of 14 residues. Germline V gene sequence: CDR1 MNHNY, CDR2 SVGAGI (reference sequence). Trimming took 8 bases from V and 2 from J, leaving 10 bases between them. CDR3 amino acids: CASGNRAYNSPLHF. CDR3 nucleotide sequence: TGTGCCAGCGGGAACAGGGCCTATAATTCACCCCTCCACTTT.

This clone came up once. The chain joins TRBV18 to TRBJ2-7; possible D gene TRBD2, 5 bases. Germline V gives CDR1 KGHSH, CDR2 LQKENI. This CDR3 region has 13 residues. Trimming shortened V by 2 bases and J by 6 bases, and 11 bases separated the two germline ends. CDR3 residues: CASSPLVAGEQYF. The CDR3 bases are TGTGCCAGCTCACCATTAGTTGCGGGCGAGCAGTACTTC.

V and J are TRBV18 and TRBJ2-7, with 7 bases identical to TRBD1. With 2 bases clipped from V and 3 bases from J, the junction kept 7 bases outside the gene matches. The CDR3 has 15 residues. Germline CDR1 KGHSH, CDR2 LQKENI. The CDR3 DNA sequence: TGTGCCAGCTCACCATCGCCGCAGGGGGTCTACGAGCAGTACTTC. It encodes CASSPSPQGVYEQYF.

V and J are TRBV18 and TRBJ1-3; 8 bases line up with TRBD1. With 0 bases clipped from V and 6 bases from J, the junction kept 4 bases outside the gene matches. The CDR3 covers 15 residues. Per germline, CDR1 KGHSH and CDR2 LQKENI. CDR3 loop: CASSPPTGVQNTIYF. CDR3 nucleotide sequence: TGTGCCAGCTCACCACCGACAGGGGTACAAAACACCATATATTTT.

The chain has TRBV19 and TRBJ1-2; no clear D. Germline CDR1 is LNHDA and CDR2 is SQIVND (reference sequence). Deletions cut 4 bases from V and 0 bases from J, with 9 bases between. This CDR3 has 14 amino acids. For the CDR3, the DNA is TGTGCCAGTAGTAAACAGAGCACTAACTATGGCTACACCTTC. Its protein product is CASSKQSTNYGYTF.